Below are 16 T cell receptor beta chains sequenced from a single sample in a study of blood T cells in healthy people across ages. The authors ran a second PCR of roughly 6 to 11 cycles using a sample-barcoded 5' primer and a J-beta primer mix. TCRdb recomputed calls from the 5' RACE reads with MiXCR, one row per CDR3 protein. The sample carries over 600,000 distinct CDR3 sequences, 20% to 25% recorded once. Material for sequencing was blood. The receptors were sampled from a man aged 65-85 years in good health.

This clonotype appeared a single time. V gene TRBV5-6 combines with J gene TRBJ2-7; D is undetermined. Trimming took 1 base from V and 0 from J, leaving 8 bases between them. CDR3 size: 14 residues. CDR1 is SGHDT and CDR2 is YYEEEE in the germline V gene. As DNA, the CDR3 is TGTGCCAGCAGCTTGTTGACCGGCTCCTACGAGCAGTACTTC. Translating it yields CASSLLTGSYEQYF.

The J gene is TRBJ1-1, the V gene TRBV20-1, with 7 positions matching TRBD1. V lost 5 bases and J lost 3; bases outside the gene matches: 3. The CDR3 has 12 residues. Germline lookup yields CDR1 DFQATT and CDR2 SNEGSKA (reference sequence). The CDR3 coding sequence is TGCAGTGCTTGGGACAGAGACACTGAAGCTTTCTTT. Translated, it gives CSAWDRDTEAFF.

This clonotype was seen more than once but under ten times. One end of the junction fails to match germline, which may point to a read error. The gene calls are TRBV18 and TRBJ2-3, with 8 bases matching TRBD1. This CDR3 has 16 amino acids. CDR1 and CDR2 from the germline V gene are KGHSH and LQKENI. In DNA, the CDR3 is TGTGCCTGCTCACCCAACAGGGGGAAGTTGTCAGATACGCAGTATTTT. Its translation: CACSPNRGKLSDTQYF. Complete variable domain (other parts from reference TRBV18 and TRBJ2-3): NAGVMQNPRHLVRRRGQEARLRCSPMKGHSHVYWYRQLPEEGLKFMVYLQKENIIDESGMPKERFSAEFPKEGPSILRIQQVVRGDSAAYFCACSPNRGKLSDTQYFGPGTRLTVL.

This sequence joins TRBV9 and TRBJ2-5, with 8 nucleotides matching TRBD1. The J call may be mistaken, given a closer DNA end match to TRBJ2-1. Germline loops: CDR1 SGDLS, CDR2 YYNGEE. CDR3 size: 16 residues. CDR3: CASSVAQGARYNEQFF. In DNA form, the CDR3 reads TGTGCCAGCAGCGTAGCTCAGGGGGCGCGTTACAATGAGCAGTTCTTC.

In its sample, this clonotype was seen many times. This chain connects TRBV29-1 to TRBJ2-5; 9 bases align to TRBD2. V gave up 7 bases and J gave up 2 bases; unmatched junction bases: 2. The length of the CDR3 is 12 residues. CDR1 and CDR2 from the germline V gene are SQVTM and ANQGSEA. The CDR3: CSGTSGQETQYF. CDR3 in DNA: TGCAGCGGAACTAGCGGGCAAGAGACCCAGTACTTC.

The chain combines TRBV5-1 with TRBJ2-5, with no clear D. The J call may be wrong; the DNA end is better matched by TRBJ2-1. The CDR3 has 16 amino acids. Germline lookup yields CDR1 SGHRS and CDR2 YFSETQ. In DNA, the CDR3 is TGCGCCAGCAGCTTGGAGGTTGAAGTAGTCCGCAATGAGCAGTTCTTC. As protein: CASSLEVEVVRNEQFF.

This chain uses TRBV3-1 with TRBJ1-2, with unresolved D. The germline V and J ends were trimmed by 3 bases and 2 bases, with 16 bases remaining between them. The CDR3 is 16 residues long. Looked up from germline, CDR1 is LGHDT and CDR2 is YNNKEL (reference sequence). CDR3 DNA sequence: TGTGCCAGCAGCCACGTACCTAGACCGCCGAACTATGGCTACACCTTC. Translation gives CASSHVPRPPNYGYTF.

Many counts were recorded for this clonotype. V usage is TRBV11-2 and J usage is TRBJ2-7; 9 bases are a match to TRBD2. V was clipped by 0 bases and J by 1 base; unmatched bases: 1. The CDR3 sequence is 15 residues long. Germline assignment: CDR1 SGHAT and CDR2 FQNNGV. The CDR3 loop reads CASSLEAGGSYEQYF. The DNA for the CDR3 is TGTGCCAGCAGCTTAGAGGCGGGAGGGTCCTACGAGCAGTACTTC.

The table lists this clonotype with a few counts. CDR3 bases: TGTGCCAGCAGCTTAGCGATTAGTAGCGTCGAGCAGTACTTC. Translation gives CASSLAISSVEQYF. The chain carries TRBV7-2 and TRBJ2-7; D may be TRBD2 (5 bases). Germline loops: CDR1 SGHTA, CDR2 FQGNSA. The CDR3 contains 14 residues. V was pared by 0 bases and J by 6 bases, with 12 bases between.

This clonotype was seen a few times. The rearrangement links TRBV6-6 to TRBJ2-5; the D gene is possibly TRBD2 (5 bases). Trimming removed 6 bases from V and 7 bases from J, with 15 bases in between. This CDR3 spans 13 amino acids. The germline V gene has CDR1 MNHNY and CDR2 SVGAGI (reference sequence). Here the CDR3 DNA reads TGTGCCAGCAGCCCCTCCCCCGGGGTGACCCAGTACTTC. This encodes CASSPSPGVTQYF.

Note on this clonotype: This sequence may be a read error, since a much larger clone differs from it by one base. The gene calls are TRBV3-1 and TRBJ2-5, with D tentatively TRBD1 or TRBD2 (5 bases each). Per the germline V gene, CDR1 is LGHDT and CDR2 is YNNKEL (reference sequence). There are 18 residues in the CDR3. V was clipped by 4 bases and J by 0 bases, with 21 bases between them. Written as DNA, the CDR3 is TGTGCCAGCAGCCCGACGATGATACTAGTGGGGCACCAAGAGACCCAGTACTTC. Translated: CASSPTMILVGHQETQYF.

This clonotype was observed at least ten times. The gene calls are TRBV20-1 and TRBJ2-2, with D possibly matching TRBD1 (5 bases). CDR1 and CDR2 from the germline V gene are DFQATT and SNEGSKA (reference sequence). The V and J ends lost 1 base and 0 bases respectively, with 9 bases between them. This CDR3 comprises 15 residues. The CDR3 sequence: CSARAVQANTGELFF. The CDR3 DNA is TGCAGTGCTAGAGCGGTACAGGCGAACACCGGGGAGCTGTTTTTT.

This chain uses TRBV6-2 or TRBV6-3 with TRBJ2-5; D is ambiguous. The CDR3 has 14 amino acids. CDR1 and CDR2 from the germline V gene are MNHEY and SVGEGT. Trimming pared 5 bases from V and 5 bases from J, leaving 15 bases between. CDR3 sequence reads: CASSDGRVRETQYF. The CDR3 nucleotides read TGTGCCAGCAGTGACGGACGAGTCCGTGAGACCCAGTACTTC.

Concerning this clonotype: A single base separates this from a much larger clone, so it may be a read error. The chain has TRBV29-1 and TRBJ2-7; D is unresolved. CDR1 and CDR2 from the germline V gene are SQVTM and ANQGSEA. With 0 bases removed from V and 2 bases from J, the gap between germline ends came to 5 bases. The CDR3 contains 12 residues. The CDR3, as DNA: TGCAGCGTTGAAGACCCGACCTACGAGCAGTACTTC. Residues: CSVEDPTYEQYF.

In its sample, this clonotype was seen a few times. The junction differs from germline at one of its ends, possibly a read error. For the CDR3, the DNA is TGCGCCAGCAGTTACCCCGCGGGACTAGCGGCTCAAGAGACCCAGTACTTC. Translating gives CASSYPAGLAAQETQYF. The J gene is TRBJ2-5, the V gene TRBV6-5, with TRBD2 matching 11 bases. CDR1 is MNHEY and CDR2 is SVGAGI in the germline V gene. The CDR3 is made up of 17 amino acids.

This clonotype came up a few times. This chain uses TRBV6-4 with TRBJ2-1, with 9 bases aligning to TRBD2. Germline V CDR1 and CDR2: MRHNA, SNTAGT. CDR3 length: 16 residues. Trimming at V came to 7 bases and at J to 9 bases, leaving 16 bases not matched to a gene. DNA of the CDR3: TGTGCCAGCATTTCACGGGCTAGCGGGATGCTGGGTGAGCAGTTCTTC. Its protein product is CASISRASGMLGEQFF.